This T cell receptor (beta chain) was sequenced in a study of T cell therapy after organ transplantation. As for the study in general: T cells were expanded two to three weeks with 30 CMV class I/II epitopes.

Regarding the study as a whole: In nonresponders, large pretherapy expansions changed minimally after therapy.

Sequenced by immunoSEQ multiplex PCR; TCRdb stores in-frame clones only, minus some. The table includes about 1,800 clones, around 92% detected once. A note on this clone: Antigen: not known.

The time point is: 20-29 weeks after completion of therapy. The TCR sequence derives from a human patient who had received a solid organ transplant and had CMV disease. Some of the T cells might come from the graft donor. The sample in question was CD8+ T cells from blood, obtained after autologous CMV-specific T cell therapy.

CDR3 sequence: CASSNTGDGRATDTQYF. CDR3 in DNA: TGTGCCAGCAGCAACACAGGGGACGGCCGGGCCACAGATACGCAGTATTTT. J is TRBJ2-3 and V is TRBV21-1; the table's TRBD1 call for D was not verified on the DNA. TRBV21-1 is assigned pseudogene status. This CDR3 contains 17 residues.